This entry concerns a single TCR beta chain. Its antigen is currently unknown. The sample originates from a study of T cells in Graves' hyperthyroidism and ophthalmopathy. Study-level points and caveats: In the blood, most expanded thyroid clonotypes above 0.001 appeared as well. The model foresaw ophthalmopathy a median 6.5 months prior to onset.

Amplified regions were TCR beta CDR3 sequences from RNA transcripts. Initially, a first-round RT-PCR of the TCR CDR3 employed the HTBI primer set. MiXCR was run by TCRdb on the multiplex PCR reads, yielding one entry per CDR3 protein. The data show around 480,000 distinct CDR3 sequences, over 13% seen once. The CDR3 sequence is 13 residues long. Germline CDR1 is PRHDT and CDR2 is FYEKMQ (reference sequence). V lost 7 bases and J 0 bases, leaving 9 bases between the germline ends. Patients with uncontrolled infections, other autoimmune diseases, pregnancy or lactation were excluded. On the basis of clinical symptoms, serum thyroxine and TRAb, thyroid ultrasound and orbital computed tomography, diagnoses were made.

Sequenced material: blood. This chain joins TRBV13 and TRBJ1-1, with D hard to call. The sequence derives from a young woman with Graves' hyperthyroidism. The CDR3 reads CASNYEMNTEAFF. DNA of the CDR3: TGTGCCAGCAATTATGAGATGAACACTGAAGCTTTCTTT.